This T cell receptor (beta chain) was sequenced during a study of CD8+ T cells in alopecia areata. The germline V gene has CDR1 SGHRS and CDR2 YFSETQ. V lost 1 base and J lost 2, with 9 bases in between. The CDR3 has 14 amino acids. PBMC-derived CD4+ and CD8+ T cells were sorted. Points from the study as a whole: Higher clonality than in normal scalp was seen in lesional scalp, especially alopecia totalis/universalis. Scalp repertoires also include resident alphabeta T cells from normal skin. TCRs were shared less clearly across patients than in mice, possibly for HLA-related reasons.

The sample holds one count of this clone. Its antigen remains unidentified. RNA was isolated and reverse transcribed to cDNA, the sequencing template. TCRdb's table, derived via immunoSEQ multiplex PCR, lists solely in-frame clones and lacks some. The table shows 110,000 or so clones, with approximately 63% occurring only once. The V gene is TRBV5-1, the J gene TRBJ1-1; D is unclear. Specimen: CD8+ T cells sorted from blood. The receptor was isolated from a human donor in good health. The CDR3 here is CASSLSLGNTEAFF. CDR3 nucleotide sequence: TGCGCCAGCAGCTTGTCTCTGGGAAACACTGAAGCTTTCTTT.